A single T cell receptor beta chain is shown here with its context. Its binding antigen is unknown. There are no base qualities to consult, and no much larger clone falls within one base. CDR1 MGHRA and CDR2 YSYEKL are derived from the germline V gene. Spanning cysteine to phenylalanine, the CDR3 consists of 20 amino acids. Only the CDR3 DNA is retained, 60 bases long and in frame from the first base. V has 1 base trimmed and J has 6 bases trimmed; junction bases matching no gene number 16. This specimen belongs to a study of technical replicates of blood from a few donors (dated by TCRdb to 2015 to 2018). To prepare the library, the immunoSEQ multiplex PCR assay was applied. TCRdb took this table from immuneACCESS and kept in-frame rearrangements with V and J called. Such tables lack part of the clones; where checked against another copy, unresolved V genes explain under half of the gap, and the rest is unexplained. The sample includes tens of thousands of clones, with 90% to 95% observed a single time. About 0.26% of the sample goes to the ten largest clones.

Sequences were obtained from T cells isolated from PBMCs. This TCR derives from a human donor in good health. The chain uses TRBV4-1 and TRBJ2-2, and TRBD1 matches 11 of the central bases. CDR3 reads: CASSQGEYLGTGGFSGELFF. The nucleotides are TGCGCCAGCAGCCAAGGGGAATACCTCGGGACAGGGGGTTTCTCCGGGGAGCTGTTTTTT.